The 32 T cell receptor beta chains listed next were all sequenced from one sample in a study of OX40 agonist ivuxolimab in advanced cancers. Assay: immunoSEQ multiplex PCR; the TCRdb copy retains only in-frame clones and omits some. The data contain more than 60,000 clones, around 90% of them seen just once; the ten biggest clones take up just under 0.25%. Sequencing used CD4+ or CD8+ T cells sorted from blood, obtained in a trial of the OX40 agonist ivuxolimab. All receptors derive from an adult with an advanced solid tumor such as melanoma, head and neck, liver or kidney cancer.

The rearrangement links TRBV5-4 to TRBJ2-2, with 7 bases fitting TRBD2. CDR1 and CDR2 (germline): SGHNT, YYREEE (reference sequence). The CDR3 length is 14 residues. V trimming: 4 bases; J trimming: 5 bases; junction bases outside the gene matches: 5. The CDR3 DNA follows: TGTGCCAGCAGCAGGGAGGGATGGACCGGGGAGCTGTTTTTT. Its protein product is CASSREGWTGELFF.

CDR3 protein: CASSRADRSLNEQYF. CDR3 DNA sequence: TGTGCCAGCAGCCGGGCTGACAGATCCCTAAACGAGCAGTACTTC. The chain links TRBV5-5 to TRBJ2-7, with D possibly matching TRBD1 (5 bases). The CDR3 is 15 residues long. From germline, CDR1 is SGHKS and CDR2 YYEKEE (reference sequence). Trimming removed 4 bases at V and 5 bases at J, with 19 bases between.

This chain uses TRBV27 with TRBJ2-2, with a tentative D call TRBD2 (6 bases). V was cut by 6 bases and J by 0 bases, with 11 bases left in between. CDR1 is MNHEY and CDR2 is SMNVEV in the germline V gene (reference sequence). The CDR3 consists of 15 residues. In DNA form, the CDR3 reads TGTGCCAGCAGGGATGGAGGGACGAACACCGGGGAGCTGTTTTTT. Its translation: CASRDGGTNTGELFF.

The chain combines TRBV5-4 with TRBJ1-1; the D is unclear. Trimming left V 0 bases short and J 0 bases short, with 9 bases between. This CDR3 has 15 amino acids. The V gene's germline CDR1 is SGHNT and CDR2 YYREEE (reference sequence). The CDR3 sequence is CASSLVGGMNTEAFF. As DNA, the CDR3 is TGTGCCAGCAGCTTGGTCGGAGGTATGAACACTGAAGCTTTCTTT.

The chain links TRBV27 to TRBJ2-7; TRBD2 matches at 7 bases. The V gene end was trimmed by 5 bases and the J gene end by 4 bases; junction bases not matched to a gene: 8. Germline V gene lookup returns CDR1 MNHEY and CDR2 SMNVEV (reference sequence). This CDR3 spans 14 amino acids. The DNA of the CDR3 is TGTGCCAGCAGTCCCGGGACTACCCTATACGAGCAGTACTTC. Translating it yields CASSPGTTLYEQYF.

J is TRBJ2-3 and V is TRBV6-6, with D uncertain. The V and J ends lost 7 bases and 0 bases respectively, with 8 bases between them. Looked up from germline, CDR1 is MNHNY and CDR2 is SVGAGI (reference sequence). The CDR3 has 13 residues. CDR3 bases: TGTGCCAGCACGTCGACTAGCACAGATACGCAGTATTTT. Protein: CASTSTSTDTQYF.

This clone has just one count. This chain connects TRBV19 to TRBJ2-1; 7 bases are a match to TRBD2. V gave up 9 bases and J gave up 8 bases; unmatched junction bases: 13. The CDR3 sequence is 14 residues long. CDR1 is LNHDA, CDR2 SQIVND, per germline (reference sequence). The CDR3 DNA is TGTGCCAGCCATCAGGGACTACGGCAGGATGAGCAGTTCTTC. This encodes CASHQGLRQDEQFF.

This chain connects TRBV4-2 to TRBJ2-7; 11 positions match TRBD2. The CDR3 is 15 residues long. After removal of 1 base from V and 4 bases from J, the junction contained 3 bases not matched to a gene. Germline loops: CDR1 LGHNA, CDR2 YNFKEQ. CDR3 residues: CASSQVLAGGYEQYF. CDR3 nucleotide sequence: TGTGCCAGCAGCCAAGTCCTAGCGGGAGGTTACGAGCAGTACTTC.

V gene TRBV18 combines with J gene TRBJ2-1; 7 positions agree with TRBD1. V dropped 1 base and J dropped 3; count of bases not matched to a gene: 9. Looked up from germline, CDR1 is KGHSH and CDR2 is LQKENI. This CDR3 is built from 17 residues. The CDR3 sequence: CASSPRIQGNYYNEQFF. The CDR3 bases are TGTGCCAGCTCACCACGTATACAGGGGAACTACTACAATGAGCAGTTCTTC.

The rearrangement joins TRBV11-2 to TRBJ1-1; 8 bases agree with TRBD1. The germline CDR1 and CDR2 sequences are SGHAT and FQNNGV. The length of the CDR3 is 18 residues. The junction had 16 bases not matched to a gene; V was cut back by 5 bases and J by 2 bases. The CDR3 reads CASSPVGDRGSGNTEAFF. DNA of the CDR3: TGTGCCAGCAGCCCCGTCGGCGACAGGGGATCGGGTAACACTGAAGCTTTCTTT.

The chain links TRBV2 to TRBJ2-7, with 7 bases fitting TRBD1. The CDR3 has 14 residues. Germline assignment: CDR1 SNHLY and CDR2 FYNNEI. Germline trimming cut 4 bases from V and 2 bases from J; bases unmatched to any gene: 5. The CDR3 sequence is CASSVGQGAYEQYF. In nucleotides, the CDR3 is TGTGCCAGCAGTGTTGGTCAGGGGGCCTACGAGCAGTACTTC.

The chain has TRBV5-6 and TRBJ2-3; the match to TRBD1 covers 7 bases. The CDR3 loop spans 17 amino acids. Germline CDR1 reads SGHDT; CDR2 reads YYEEEE. J gave up 0 bases and V 1 base, and 8 bases lay outside the gene matches. For the CDR3, the DNA is TGTGCCAGCAGCTTGTTTCAGACAGGGCGAAGCACAGATACGCAGTATTTT. This gives the protein CASSLFQTGRSTDTQYF.

The chain links TRBV4-1 to TRBJ1-2, with 7 bases aligning to TRBD1. The CDR3 runs 20 residues. V was pared by 6 bases and J by 4 bases, with 26 bases of the junction left unmatched. Per germline, CDR1 MGHRA and CDR2 YSYEKL. The CDR3 DNA follows: TGCGCCAGCAGGCCTCAGTTTGGGACAGACCACTCCGACCGGCGCTATGGCTACACCTTC. The encoded protein is CASRPQFGTDHSDRRYGYTF.

The rearrangement uses TRBV9 and TRBJ2-2; TRBD2 matches 10 bases. After removal of 3 bases from V and 5 bases from J, the junction contained 10 bases not matched to a gene. The germline CDR1 and CDR2 sequences are SGDLS and YYNGEE. The CDR3 runs to 17 residues. The CDR3 bases are TGTGCCAGCAGCGAATGGGCTAGCGGGAGACGAACCGGGGAGCTGTTTTTT. Protein sequence: CASSEWASGRRTGELFF.

V gene TRBV19 combines with J gene TRBJ2-2; 9 positions match TRBD2. The germline CDR1 and CDR2 sequences are LNHDA and SQIVND (reference sequence). With 7 bases clipped from V and 5 bases from J, the junction kept 5 bases outside the gene matches. This CDR3 comprises 14 residues. The CDR3 here is CASMRLAGTGELFF. The CDR3, as DNA: TGTGCCAGTATGCGTCTAGCGGGGACCGGGGAGCTGTTTTTT.

This clone was counted once. This chain uses TRBV7-2 with TRBJ1-4; 7 nucleotides match TRBD1. Germline CDR1 is SGHTA and CDR2 is FQGNSA. This CDR3 is built from 14 residues. With 0 bases clipped from V and 7 bases from J, the junction kept 2 bases outside the gene matches. The CDR3 protein is CASSLAGTAEKLFF. CDR3 nucleotide sequence: TGTGCCAGCAGCTTAGCAGGGACAGCTGAAAAACTGTTTTTT. The entire variable domain, with the rest obtained from reference TRBV7-2 and TRBJ1-4, is as follows: GAGVSQSPSNKVTEKGKDVELRCDPISGHTALYWYRQSLGQGLEFLIYFQGNSAPDKSGLPSDRFSAERTGGSVSTLTIQRTQQEDSAVYLCASSLAGTAEKLFFGSGTQLSVL.

Here the CDR3 reads CASSEGSLGLYYEQYF. The CDR3 DNA reads TGTGCCAGCAGTGAAGGGTCGCTAGGGCTTTACTACGAGCAGTACTTC. The rearrangement links TRBV6-1 to TRBJ2-7; D uncertain. The ends were cut back, 1 base at V and 3 bases at J, with 16 bases in the middle. CDR3 length: 16 amino acids. CDR1 is MNHNS, CDR2 SASEGT, per germline.

This clone was picked up one time. The genes are TRBV29-1 and TRBJ2-1; D may be TRBD1 (8 bases). CDR3 length equals 17 residues. Trimming took off 6 bases at V and 7 bases at J, with 28 bases between the two ends. Germline V CDR1 and CDR2: SQVTM, ANQGSEA. CDR3 in DNA: TGCAGCGTGAATCCCCTCCGGACAGGGAGGGACCTTAATGAGCAGTTCTTC. Protein product: CSVNPLRTGRDLNEQFF.

This clone showed up just once. This chain uses TRBV5-6 with TRBJ1-2; D is possibly TRBD1 (5 bases). The CDR3 contains 17 residues. Germline lookup yields CDR1 SGHDT and CDR2 YYEEEE. Trimming cost V 0 bases and J 2 bases, with 17 bases left between them. This CDR3 reads CASSLEGWGRENYGYTF. CDR3 nucleotide sequence: TGTGCCAGCAGCTTGGAAGGTTGGGGCAGGGAGAACTATGGCTACACCTTC.

The V and J genes are TRBV5-5 and TRBJ2-2; 7 bases are shared with TRBD1. The CDR3 has 16 amino acids. Looked up from germline, CDR1 is SGHKS and CDR2 is YYEKEE (reference sequence). V shed 3 bases and J 6 bases; nucleotides not matched to a gene: 11. The CDR3 loop reads CASSYKQGMSAGELFF. The CDR3 DNA follows: TGTGCCAGCAGCTATAAACAGGGGATGTCGGCCGGGGAGCTGTTTTTT.

The J gene is TRBJ2-2, the V gene TRBV5-4; a weak D match, TRBD2 (5 bases). This CDR3 has 14 residues. The germline gives CDR1 SGHNT, CDR2 YYREEE (reference sequence). V lost 1 base, J lost 6 bases, and 10 bases lay in between. The CDR3 reads CASSLRGGAGELFF. CDR3 sequence (DNA): TGTGCCAGCAGCTTGCGGGGTGGCGCCGGGGAGCTGTTTTTT.

The sample holds one count of this clone. V gene TRBV2 combines with J gene TRBJ1-5; the match to TRBD1 covers 7 bases. Per germline, CDR1 SNHLY and CDR2 FYNNEI. The CDR3 has 15 amino acids. V shed 6 bases, J shed 1 base, and the junction held 6 bases outside the gene matches. CDR3: CASSQGQSSNQPQHF. CDR3 in DNA: TGTGCCAGCAGCCAGGGACAGTCCAGCAATCAGCCCCAGCATTTT.

The V and J genes are TRBV29-1 and TRBJ1-2; D perhaps matches TRBD1 (5 bases). The germline V gene encodes CDR1 SQVTM and CDR2 ANQGSEA. CDR3 length: 12 amino acids. The V end was cut by 6 bases, the J end by 7 bases, with 15 bases between. CDR3 coding DNA: TGCAGCGTAAACCGGGACGGCGGTGGCTACACCTTC. Its translation is CSVNRDGGGYTF.

Remarks on this clone: At the DNA level, this CDR3 is encoded by other sequences in the same sample as well. V and J are TRBV18 and TRBJ2-3; 12 bases map to TRBD2. This CDR3 has 14 amino acids. In germline, CDR1 is KGHSH, CDR2 LQKENI. The J segment lost 3 bases and the V segment lost 6 bases, leaving 1 base of the junction unmatched. The CDR3 sequence: CASSGTSGTDTQYF. The CDR3 bases are TGTGCCAGCTCCGGGACTAGCGGGACAGATACGCAGTATTTT.

The chain uses TRBV7-2 and TRBJ1-3; perhaps TRBD1 as D (6 bases). CDR1 is SGHTA and CDR2 is FQGNSA in the germline V gene. The CDR3 spans 18 residues. V lost 5 bases, J lost 0 bases, and 20 bases lay in between. This CDR3 reads CASSLGQAGGGSGNTIYF. As DNA, the CDR3 is TGTGCCAGCAGCCTAGGTCAAGCGGGGGGCGGCTCTGGAAACACCATATATTTT.

The chain has TRBV5-4 and TRBJ2-7; TRBD1 matches 11 bases. The V and J ends lost 4 bases and 0 bases, in that order; junction bases with no gene match: 6. CDR3 length: 16 residues. CDR1 and CDR2 (germline): SGHNT, YYREEE (reference sequence). The CDR3 spells CASSPAGQGASYEQYF. CDR3 sequence (DNA): TGTGCCAGCAGCCCAGCCGGACAGGGGGCCTCCTACGAGCAGTACTTC.

This chain joins TRBV11-2 and TRBJ2-1; 15 bases are shared with TRBD2. The CDR3 spans 16 residues. J lost 7 bases, V lost 4 bases, and 5 bases had no gene match. Germline CDR1 reads SGHAT; CDR2 reads FQNNGV. Written as DNA, the CDR3 is TGTGCCAGCAGCTCAGGAGGGACTAGCGGGAGGAATGAGCAGTTCTTC. Translated: CASSSGGTSGRNEQFF.

The rearrangement links TRBV7-8 to TRBJ2-1, with a tentative D call TRBD2 (5 bases). CDR3 size: 12 residues. V lost 6 bases and J 11 bases, leaving 14 bases between the germline ends. In germline, CDR1 is SGHVS, CDR2 FQNEAQ. CDR3 amino acids: CASSPTTTKQFF. In nucleotides, the CDR3 is TGTGCCAGCAGTCCAACCACGACTAAGCAGTTCTTC.

This sequence joins TRBV6-1 and TRBJ1-1; D is uncertain. This CDR3 region has 13 residues. Trimming took off 7 bases at V and 1 base at J, with 10 bases between the two ends. CDR1 MNHNS and CDR2 SASEGT come from the germline V gene. The CDR3 sequence: CASTPTANTEAFF. The CDR3 DNA reads as TGTGCCAGCACCCCGACGGCGAACACTGAAGCTTTCTTT.

The chain employs TRBV19 and TRBJ2-7; 7 bases align to TRBD2. Germline V CDR1 and CDR2: LNHDA, SQIVND (reference sequence). The CDR3 loop spans 14 amino acids. J lost 3 bases, V lost 2 bases, and 4 bases had no gene match. The CDR3 sequence: CASSILGGSYEQYF. The CDR3 DNA sequence: TGTGCCAGTAGTATACTAGGCGGGAGCTACGAGCAGTACTTC.

This chain joins TRBV5-6 and TRBJ2-5, with a tentative D call TRBD2 (5 bases). The CDR3 is 14 residues long. Germline V gene sequence: CDR1 SGHDT, CDR2 YYEEEE. The V gene lost 3 bases and the J gene lost 2 bases, with 11 bases spanning the gap. The CDR3 DNA is TGTGCCAGCAGCTGGAGCGGCGGGCAAGAGACCCAGTACTTC. Its protein is CASSWSGGQETQYF.

This rearrangement joins TRBV2 to TRBJ2-7; 8 bases are a match to TRBD2. This CDR3 spans 14 amino acids. The V and J ends lost 7 bases and 1 base, in that order; junction bases with no gene match: 6. CDR1 is SNHLY, CDR2 FYNNEI, per germline. The CDR3 coding sequence is TGTGCCAGCAAAAAGAGCGGGAGTTCCTACGAGCAGTACTTC. This encodes CASKKSGSSYEQYF.